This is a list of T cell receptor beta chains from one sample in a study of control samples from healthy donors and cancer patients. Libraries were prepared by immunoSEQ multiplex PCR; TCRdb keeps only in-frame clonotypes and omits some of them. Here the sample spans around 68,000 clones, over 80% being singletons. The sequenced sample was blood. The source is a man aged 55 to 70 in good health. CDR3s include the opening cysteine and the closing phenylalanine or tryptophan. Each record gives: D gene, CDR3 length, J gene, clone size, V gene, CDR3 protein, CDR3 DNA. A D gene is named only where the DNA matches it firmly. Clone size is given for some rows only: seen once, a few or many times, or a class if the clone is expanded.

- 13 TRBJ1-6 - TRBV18 CASSPGTSSPLHF TGTGCCAGCTCCCCGGGGACCAGTTCACCCCTCCACTTT
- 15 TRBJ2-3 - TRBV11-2 CASSAYHRATDTQYF TGTGCCAGCAGCGCATACCACAGGGCCACAGATACGCAGTATTTT
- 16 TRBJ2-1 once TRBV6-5 CASSSRTAALMDEQFF TGTGCCAGCAGTTCCCGGACAGCTGCCTTAATGGATGAGCAGTTCTTC
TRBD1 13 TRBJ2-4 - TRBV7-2 CASSGQGVNIQYF TGTGCCAGCTCAGGACAGGGAGTAAACATTCAGTACTTC
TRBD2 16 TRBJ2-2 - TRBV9 CASSGRGLANTGELFF TGTGCCAGCAGCGGCCGGGGACTAGCGAACACCGGGGAGCTGTTTTTT
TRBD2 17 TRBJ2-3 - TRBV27 CASSQSLSGRATDTQYF TGTGCCAGCAGTCAAAGCCTTAGCGGGAGGGCCACAGATACGCAGTATTTT
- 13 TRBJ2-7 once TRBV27 CASSPQGGYEQYF TGTGCCAGCAGTCCACAGGGAGGCTACGAGCAGTACTTC
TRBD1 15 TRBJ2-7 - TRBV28 CASSLTGTGGDEQYF TGTGCCAGCAGTTTGACCGGGACAGGGGGAGACGAGCAGTACTTC
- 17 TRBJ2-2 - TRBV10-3 CAISDTFDKVLTGELFF TGTGCCATCAGTGATACCTTCGACAAGGTCCTTACCGGGGAGCTGTTTTTT
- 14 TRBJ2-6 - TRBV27 CASSLSTGANVLTF TGTGCCAGCAGTTTATCCACCGGGGCCAACGTCCTGACTTTC
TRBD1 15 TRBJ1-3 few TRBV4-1 CASSQAGTGGNTIYF TGCGCCAGCAGCCAAGCCGGGACAGGAGGAAACACCATATATTTT
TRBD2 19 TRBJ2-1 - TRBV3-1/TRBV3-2 CASSHRTGTSGRFYNEQFF TGTGCCAGCAGCCACCGGACCGGGACTAGCGGTCGTTTTTACAATGAGCAGTTCTTC
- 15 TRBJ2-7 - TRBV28 CASSLAQGRTYEQYF TGTGCCAGCAGTTTAGCGCAGGGCAGAACCTACGAGCAGTACTTC